Shown below are 29 T cell receptor beta chains from a single sample sequenced in a study of blood T cells in healthy people across ages. Through a sample-barcoded 5' primer and a J-beta primer mix, a second PCR was run for roughly 6 to 11 cycles. TCRdb re-called the 5' RACE reads through MiXCR, storing one row per CDR3 protein. The table includes under 2,000,000 distinct CDR3 sequences, roughly 49% detected once. Sequencing input: blood. The receptors shown here come from a woman aged 40 to 50 in good health.

This chain links TRBV7-6 with TRBJ2-1; 12 bases are a match to TRBD2. J gave up 6 bases and V 1 base, and 10 bases lay outside the gene matches. Germline CDR1 and CDR2: SGHVS and FNYEAQ. The CDR3 contains 18 residues. The CDR3 DNA reads TGTGCCAGCAGCTTAGTAACTAGCGGGGGGCTCTCGGGCAATGAGCAGTTCTTC. This encodes CASSLVTSGGLSGNEQFF.

The chain carries TRBV7-6 and TRBJ2-1; D is tentatively TRBD1 or TRBD2 (5 bases each). CDR1 is SGHVS and CDR2 is FNYEAQ in the germline V gene. This CDR3 comprises 12 residues. The V and J ends lost 3 bases and 12 bases respectively, with 12 bases between them. Written as DNA, the CDR3 is TGTGCCAGCAGCTTCTCGGGGCCGTTGCAGTTCTTC. Translated: CASSFSGPLQFF.

CDR3 in amino acids: CASSDRGRDTQYF. The CDR3 bases are TGTGCCAGCAGCGACAGGGGACGAGATACGCAGTATTTT. This chain links TRBV7-2 with TRBJ2-3; the match to TRBD1 covers 8 bases. CDR3 length: 13 residues. The germline gives CDR1 SGHTA, CDR2 FQGNSA. The trim removed 5 bases at V and 5 bases at J, leaving 3 bases unmatched.

V and J are TRBV2 and TRBJ2-1; D is possibly TRBD1 or TRBD2 (5 bases each). The germline V and J ends were trimmed by 4 bases and 13 bases, with 14 bases remaining between them. Germline V gene sequence: CDR1 SNHLY, CDR2 FYNNEI. The CDR3 extends over 12 amino acids. The CDR3 sequence: CASSVSLGGQFF. The CDR3 nucleotides read TGTGCCAGCAGTGTCAGTCTTGGGGGACAGTTCTTC.

On this clonotype: The junction departs from the called germline gene at one end, perhaps through a read error. The chain employs TRBV7-9 and TRBJ2-5, with a possible D match to TRBD1 (6 bases). From germline, CDR1 is SEHNR and CDR2 FQNEAQ (reference sequence). The CDR3 consists of 15 residues. DNA for the CDR3: TGCGCCAGCAGCCCAAACCCGACAGGCGAAGAGACCCAGTACTTC. Protein product: CASSPNPTGEETQYF.

The chain is built from TRBV25-1 and TRBJ1-5; a possible D gene is TRBD1 (5 bases). Trimming pared 5 bases from V and 7 bases from J, leaving 12 bases between. Per germline, CDR1 MGHDK and CDR2 SYGVNS. The CDR3 consists of 13 residues. Here the CDR3 reads CASSRRAGQPQHF. Here the CDR3 DNA reads TGTGCCAGCAGTCGCAGGGCTGGCCAGCCCCAGCATTTT.

In its sample, this clonotype was seen a few times. The chain is built from TRBV7-2 and TRBJ1-2; D remains ambiguous. V was trimmed by 5 bases and J by 3 bases, leaving 19 bases between them. This CDR3 region has 16 residues. Germline CDR1 SGHTA, CDR2 FQGNSA. This CDR3 reads CASSASIGGYDYGYTF. DNA of the CDR3: TGTGCCAGCAGCGCATCCATCGGCGGTTATGACTATGGCTACACCTTC.

V usage is TRBV7-2 and J usage is TRBJ1-5, with TRBD1 matching 7 bases. J lost 6 bases, V lost 5 bases, and 10 bases had no gene match. Germline V lookup: CDR1 SGHTA, CDR2 FQGNSA. The CDR3 has 15 amino acids. The CDR3 sequence is CASSTRQGGAQPQHF. CDR3 bases: TGTGCCAGCAGCACCAGACAGGGAGGAGCTCAGCCCCAGCATTTT.

The chain recombines TRBV7-9 with TRBJ2-7; no definite D call. The CDR3 is made up of 14 amino acids. Trimming pared 1 base from V and 2 bases from J, leaving 9 bases between. CDR1 and CDR2 (germline): SEHNR, FQNEAQ (reference sequence). The DNA for the CDR3 is TGTGCCAGCAGCTTAGGCTCCAGGACCTACGAGCAGTACTTC. This translates into CASSLGSRTYEQYF.

The chain has TRBV6-5 and TRBJ2-7; 7 nucleotides agree with TRBD1. This CDR3 is 14 amino acids long. Per germline, CDR1 MNHEY and CDR2 SVGAGI. Germline trimming cut 7 bases from V and 3 bases from J; bases unmatched to any gene: 9. DNA for the CDR3: TGTGCCAGCACACGAACCGACAGGGACTACGAGCAGTACTTC. Amino acids: CASTRTDRDYEQYF.

This clonotype has more than one count but fewer than ten. The rearrangement uses TRBV5-1 and TRBJ2-1, with D uncertain. Trimming left V 0 bases short and J 6 bases short, with 16 bases between. This CDR3 contains 16 residues. In germline, CDR1 is SGHRS, CDR2 YFSETQ. CDR3 nucleotide sequence: TGCGCCAGCAGCTTGGGGGTGGGTGGCTTGGTCAATGAGCAGTTCTTC. This sequence encodes CASSLGVGGLVNEQFF.

This clonotype was observed a handful of times. V and J are TRBV20-1 and TRBJ2-7, with 9 bases identical to TRBD1. CDR1 DFQATT and CDR2 SNEGSKA come from the germline V gene (reference sequence). The CDR3 has 15 amino acids. Trimming at V came to 5 bases and at J to 4 bases, leaving 12 bases not matched to a gene. The CDR3 nucleotides read TGCAGTGCTTCTAGCAGGGCAGGGACAGGGTACGAGCAGTACTTC. Translating gives CSASSRAGTGYEQYF.

The J gene is TRBJ1-2, the V gene TRBV5-1; 7 bases line up with TRBD1. Germline V gene data show CDR1 as SGHRS and CDR2 as YFSETQ. CDR3 size: 13 residues. V dropped 3 bases and J dropped 6; count of bases not matched to a gene: 5. The CDR3 here is CASSWDSPNGYTF. The CDR3 DNA is TGCGCCAGCAGCTGGGACAGTCCTAATGGCTACACCTTC. Filled out from reference TRBV5-1 and TRBJ1-2, the complete variable domain reads KAGVTQTPRYLIKTRGQQVTLSCSPISGHRSVSWYQQTPGQGLQFLFEYFSETQRNKGNFPGRFSGRQFSNSRSEMNVSTLELGDSALYLCASSWDSPNGYTFGSGTRLTVV.

The chain combines TRBV27 with TRBJ2-1; D remains unclear. Between the trimmed V and J ends, which lost 6 bases and 2 bases, there was a span of 11 bases. This CDR3 comprises 14 residues. Looked up from germline, CDR1 is MNHEY and CDR2 is SMNVEV (reference sequence). This CDR3 is CASSRAAPYNEQFF. In DNA, the CDR3 is TGTGCCAGCAGCCGGGCGGCCCCCTACAATGAGCAGTTCTTC.

Note on this clonotype: The junction and the germline gene differ at one end; a read error may be behind it. The chain joins TRBV7-7 to TRBJ2-7; tentative D call: TRBD2 (7 bases). The CDR3 has 14 amino acids. The germline gives CDR1 SSHAT, CDR2 FNYEAQ (reference sequence). CDR3 DNA sequence: TGTGCTAGCAGCCCGGACAGCGGGACTACCAACCAGTACTTC. Amino acids: CASSPDSGTTNQYF.

The chain uses TRBV11-2 and TRBJ2-1; D is unclear. V lost 5 bases and J 0 bases, leaving 8 bases between the germline ends. There are 14 residues in the CDR3. CDR1 SGHAT and CDR2 FQNNGV come from the germline V gene. CDR3 protein: CASSPELSYNEQFF. The DNA of the CDR3 is TGTGCCAGCAGCCCCGAACTCTCCTACAATGAGCAGTTCTTC.

This chain uses TRBV5-6 with TRBJ2-3; D is possibly TRBD2 (7 bases). V lost 1 base and J 3 bases, leaving 12 bases between the germline ends. Germline V lookup: CDR1 SGHDT, CDR2 YYEEEE. CDR3 length equals 15 residues. Written as DNA, the CDR3 is TGTGCCAGCAGCTTGAAGGGGGGGCCGACAGATACGCAGTATTTT. This encodes CASSLKGGPTDTQYF.

The chain combines TRBV11-1 with TRBJ2-2, with D uncertain. The germline V gene encodes CDR1 SGHAT and CDR2 FQDESV (reference sequence). CDR3 size: 19 residues. Between the trimmed V and J ends, which lost 5 bases and 0 bases, there was a span of 22 bases. In DNA, the CDR3 is TGTGCCAGCAGCATTAACCTGGGGTATGGAGAGTCGAACACCGGGGAGCTGTTTTTT. Amino acid sequence: CASSINLGYGESNTGELFF.

This rearrangement joins TRBV9 to TRBJ2-5; D perhaps matches TRBD2 (7 bases). The DNA end is a closer match to TRBJ2-7, so the J assignment may be wrong. Germline V gives CDR1 SGDLS, CDR2 YYNGEE. The CDR3 has 16 amino acids. CDR3 amino acids: CASSVAIGGAFNEQYF. In DNA form, the CDR3 reads TGTGCCAGCAGCGTAGCTATAGGGGGGGCGTTTAACGAGCAGTACTTC.

V gene TRBV20-1 combines with J gene TRBJ2-1; D is possibly TRBD1 (6 bases). The CDR3 loop spans 14 amino acids. The germline V gene encodes CDR1 DFQATT and CDR2 SNEGSKA (reference sequence). V lost 2 bases to trimming and J lost 1 base, with 9 bases between them. The chain's CDR3 is CSARPGESYNEQFF. The CDR3 coding sequence is TGCAGTGCTAGACCAGGGGAATCCTACAATGAGCAGTTCTTC.

The V gene is TRBV6-2 or TRBV6-3, the J gene TRBJ2-7; 12 bases are a match to TRBD2. This CDR3 has 16 amino acids. Germline CDR1 reads MNHEY; CDR2 reads SVGEGT. The ends lost 7 bases at V and 2 bases at J; junction bases unmatched: 9. CDR3 nucleotide sequence: TGTGCCAGCAAAGAGACTAGCGGGGGCCCTACCTACGAGCAGTACTTC. It translates to CASKETSGGPTYEQYF.

The chain couples TRBV5-5 to TRBJ2-5; 13 nucleotides align to TRBD2. V was clipped by 4 bases and J by 2 bases; unmatched bases: 5. Germline CDR1 SGHKS, CDR2 YYEKEE (reference sequence). The CDR3 runs to 16 residues. DNA of the CDR3: TGTGCCAGCAGCGGGAAACTAGCGGGGGGGCAAGAGACCCAGTACTTC. This translates into CASSGKLAGGQETQYF.

The chain recombines TRBV4-3 with TRBJ2-4, with 9 bases fitting TRBD2. CDR3 length: 19 amino acids. Trimming at V came to 1 base and at J to 1 base, leaving 11 bases not matched to a gene. CDR1 is LGHNA, CDR2 YSLEER, per germline. The CDR3 loop reads CASSQGLAGSRVAKNIQYF. The CDR3 DNA sequence: TGCGCCAGCAGCCAAGGTCTAGCGGGGAGTCGAGTGGCCAAAAACATTCAGTACTTC.

This clonotype was seen a few times. V and J are TRBV4-3 and TRBJ2-7, with D unclear. The CDR3 length is 18 residues. Germline values: CDR1 LGHNA, CDR2 YSLEER. V was shortened by 6 bases and J by 2 bases, with 26 bases between the two germline ends. Here the CDR3 DNA reads TGCGCCAGCAGTCAAAAAGCCGAAAGATCCGGTTGGCCCTACGAGCAGTACTTC. Protein product: CASSQKAERSGWPYEQYF.

The chain combines TRBV10-3 with TRBJ1-4, with 11 bases aligning to TRBD1. This CDR3 contains 16 residues. In germline, CDR1 is ENHRY, CDR2 SYGVKD. Trimming took 6 bases from V and 5 from J; bases not matched to a gene: 8. CDR3 sequence: CAISPGTGGPNEKLFF. CDR3 sequence (DNA): TGTGCCATCAGCCCCGGGACAGGGGGACCCAATGAAAAACTGTTTTTT.

This clonotype was counted between two and nine times. The V and J genes are TRBV6-1 and TRBJ2-7; tentative D call: TRBD1 (6 bases). CDR3 length equals 17 residues. Germline V gives CDR1 MNHNS, CDR2 SASEGT. The V and J ends lost 4 bases and 3 bases respectively, with 22 bases between them. The CDR3 nucleotides read TGTGCCAGCAGTGGAGGACAGCAGCACTCAAGATACTACGAGCAGTACTTC. Translated, it gives CASSGGQQHSRYYEQYF.

The chain couples TRBV18 to TRBJ2-5, with 8 bases identical to TRBD1. Germline-derived CDR1 and CDR2 are KGHSH and LQKENI. CDR3 length equals 16 residues. V dropped 0 bases and J dropped 6; count of bases not matched to a gene: 9. CDR3 amino acids: CASSPPFQGAAKTQYF. The CDR3 DNA reads as TGTGCCAGCTCACCACCGTTTCAGGGGGCTGCGAAGACCCAGTACTTC.

The chain has TRBV15 and TRBJ2-3, with TRBD1 matching 9 bases. The ends lost 4 bases at V and 9 bases at J; junction bases unmatched: 11. This CDR3 region has 15 residues. Germline lookup yields CDR1 LNHNV and CDR2 YYDKDF (reference sequence). The CDR3 nucleotides read TGTGCCACCAGCAACTCCCGACAGGGGGGTTGGACGCAGTATTTT. Translated, it gives CATSNSRQGGWTQYF.

This clonotype was counted a few times. The chain joins TRBV5-1 to TRBJ2-5; D uncertain. Germline values: CDR1 SGHRS, CDR2 YFSETQ. Deletions cut 3 bases from V and 0 bases from J, with 12 bases between. The CDR3 runs to 15 residues. CDR3 in DNA: TGCGCCAGCAGCTACCCCAGAGGCAACCAAGAGACCCAGTACTTC. This gives the protein CASSYPRGNQETQYF.